These 13 T cell receptor beta chains share one sample of origin, sequenced in a study of vaccination and CD4 T cells after COVID-19 (dated by TCRdb to about 2022). Library generation was performed with PCR. For sequencing, an Illumina iSeq 100 was employed. DNA from cultured CD4+ T cells underwent TCR sequencing with the Oncomine TCR Beta short-read assay at the Johns Hopkins FTIC core. Through fastp at Q25 and MiXCR, TCRdb rebuilt clones from the public reads, retaining in-frame beta chains. A single entry per CDR3 protein holds the most common genes and DNA from its merged rows. This sample gives fewer than 20,000 distinct CDR3 sequences in total; less than 55% of them show up just once. The ten biggest clones cover roughly an eighth of the sample. The treatment or condition label, as the study defines it: roughly ten-day PBMC culture with coronavirus spike peptide pools or control peptides (ViraFEST assay).

No antigen has been identified for these receptors. The sample was CD4+ T cells from blood, cultured in vitro. The receptor source for this set is a human donor who had recovered from COVID-19.

V and J are TRBV6-2 or TRBV6-3 and TRBJ2-2, with D possibly TRBD1 on 6 matching bases. Deletions cut 0 bases from V and 0 bases from J, with 23 bases between. Germline-derived CDR1 and CDR2 are MNHEY and SVGEGT. The CDR3 loop spans 21 amino acids. The CDR3: CASSYSHRAFPSSSNTGELFF. The CDR3 nucleotides read TGTGCCAGCAGTTACTCCCACAGGGCCTTCCCGTCAAGTTCGAACACCGGGGAGCTGTTTTTT.

The chain couples TRBV20-1 to TRBJ2-7; TRBD2 aligns across 16 bases. J was trimmed by 4 bases and V by 5 bases; bases with no gene match: 5. CDR1 DFQATT and CDR2 SNEGSKA come from the germline V gene (reference sequence). The CDR3 totals 15 residues. The CDR3 sequence: CSAQGLAGGEYEQYF. As DNA, the CDR3 is TGCAGTGCTCAGGGACTAGCGGGGGGGGAGTACGAGCAGTACTTC.

This chain uses TRBV12-3 or TRBV12-4 with TRBJ2-7, with 8 bases matching TRBD1. The CDR3 has 13 residues. V shed 6 bases and J 7 bases; nucleotides not matched to a gene: 8. CDR3: CASRTGALGEQYF. As DNA, the CDR3 is TGTGCCAGCAGGACAGGGGCTCTGGGGGAGCAGTACTTC.

This chain joins TRBV2 and TRBJ2-5; D not certain. The V gene lost 0 bases and the J gene lost 5 bases, with 10 bases spanning the gap. This CDR3 region has 14 residues. Germline CDR1 and CDR2: SNHLY and FYNNEI. CDR3 amino acids: CASSEARVVETQYF. The CDR3 DNA is TGTGCCAGCAGTGAAGCCCGGGTCGTGGAGACCCAGTACTTC.

This clonotype was picked up a small number of times. The J gene is TRBJ2-7, the V gene TRBV20-1; D might be TRBD1 (5 bases). Looked up from germline, CDR1 is DFQATT and CDR2 is SNEGSKA (reference sequence). CDR3 length: 15 amino acids. V was trimmed by 1 base and J by 1 base, leaving 14 bases between them. CDR3 DNA: TGCAGTGCTAGAGCTCTCGGCAGGGCATCCTACGAGCAGTACTTC. Its translation: CSARALGRASYEQYF.

By sample share, this clonotype is medium-sized. The chain carries TRBV7-2 and TRBJ1-2; no definite D call. V lost 1 base and J 5 bases, leaving 11 bases between the germline ends. CDR3 length: 14 amino acids. The germline CDR1 and CDR2 sequences are SGHTA and FQGNSA. CDR3 bases: TGTGCCAGCAGCTTAGTTGGGGTTGGGTATGGCTACACCTTC. It yields the protein CASSLVGVGYGYTF. The whole variable domain, remainder taken from reference TRBV7-2 and TRBJ1-2, is GAGVSQSPSNKVTEKGKDVELRCDPISGHTALYWYRQSLGQGLEFLIYFQGNSAPDKSGLPSDRFSAERTGGSVSTLTIQRTQQEDSAVYLCASSLVGVGYGYTFGSGTRLTVV.

This clonotype occurred a few times. This chain links TRBV7-2 with TRBJ2-7; no clear D. The length of the CDR3 is 13 residues. With 5 bases removed from V and 0 bases from J, the gap between germline ends came to 8 bases. CDR1 and CDR2 (germline): SGHTA, FQGNSA. The CDR3 region has the DNA TGTGCCAGCAGCCCCTTCTCCTCCTACGAGCAGTACTTC. Translated: CASSPFSSYEQYF.

The J gene is TRBJ2-2, the V gene TRBV6-5; 7 bases are shared with TRBD2. J lost 2 bases, V lost 4 bases, and 7 bases had no gene match. CDR1 MNHEY and CDR2 SVGAGI come from the germline V gene. The CDR3 loop spans 16 amino acids. CDR3 DNA sequence: TGTGCCAGCAGTTCCCGGCTAGCGGAAAACACCGGGGAGCTGTTTTTT. Translating it yields CASSSRLAENTGELFF.

This chain uses TRBV7-2 with TRBJ1-5; D is uncertain. Germline V gene data show CDR1 as SGHTA and CDR2 as FQGNSA. V was cut by 3 bases and J by 5 bases, with 8 bases left in between. CDR3 size: 13 residues. Here the CDR3 DNA reads TGTGCCAGCAGCTTTTACGAAGATCAGCCCCAGCATTTT. Amino acid sequence: CASSFYEDQPQHF.

Turning to this clonotype: The junction departs from germline at one end; a sequencing error may be responsible. The genes are TRBV6-1 and TRBJ2-7, with 12 nucleotides matching TRBD1. CDR1 MNHNS and CDR2 SASEGT come from the germline V gene. The CDR3 spans 15 residues. The CDR3 reads CASREGTGGRYEQYF. As DNA, the CDR3 is TGTGCCAGCAGGGAAGGGACAGGGGGCAGGTACGAGCAGTACTTC.

This chain uses TRBV4-3 with TRBJ1-2; no definite D call. The CDR3 is 14 amino acids. Germline V lookup: CDR1 LGHNA, CDR2 YSLEER. Trimming removed 4 bases from V and 2 bases from J, with 11 bases in between. The CDR3 DNA follows: TGCGCCAGCAGCCCGGCGTCAGGCAACTATGGCTACACCTTC. Translation: CASSPASGNYGYTF.

The chain carries TRBV19 and TRBJ1-1; D possibly corresponds to TRBD1 (5 bases). The CDR3 has 14 residues. The V and J ends lost 9 bases and 6 bases respectively, with 20 bases between them. From germline, CDR1 is LNHDA and CDR2 SQIVND (reference sequence). CDR3: CASERQFERAEAFF. The DNA of the CDR3 is TGTGCCAGCGAGAGACAGTTCGAACGCGCTGAAGCTTTCTTT.

As to this clonotype: At one end the junction does not follow the germline gene, possibly because of a read error. V and J are TRBV30 and TRBJ2-5; 12 nucleotides line up with TRBD1. This CDR3 is 15 amino acids long. The germline gives CDR1 GTSNPN, CDR2 SVGIG (reference sequence). CDR3 coding DNA: TGTGCCCGGAGTGCGGGACAGGGGGCTAGAGAGACCCAGTACTTC. Translation gives CARSAGQGARETQYF.